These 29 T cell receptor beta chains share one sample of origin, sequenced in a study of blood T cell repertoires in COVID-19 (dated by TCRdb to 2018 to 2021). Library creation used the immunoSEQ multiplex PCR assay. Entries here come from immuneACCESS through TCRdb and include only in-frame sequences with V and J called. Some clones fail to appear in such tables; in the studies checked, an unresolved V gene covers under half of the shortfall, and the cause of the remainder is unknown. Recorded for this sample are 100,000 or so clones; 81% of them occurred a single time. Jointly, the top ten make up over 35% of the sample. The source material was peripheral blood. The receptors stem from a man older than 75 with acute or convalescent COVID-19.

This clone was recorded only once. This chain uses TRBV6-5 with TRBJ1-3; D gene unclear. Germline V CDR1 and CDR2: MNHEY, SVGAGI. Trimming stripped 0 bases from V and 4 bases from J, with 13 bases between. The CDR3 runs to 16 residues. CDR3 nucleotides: TGTGCCAGCAGTTACTCGGCAGGTTTGCTAGGAAACACCATATATTTT. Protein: CASSYSAGLLGNTIYF.

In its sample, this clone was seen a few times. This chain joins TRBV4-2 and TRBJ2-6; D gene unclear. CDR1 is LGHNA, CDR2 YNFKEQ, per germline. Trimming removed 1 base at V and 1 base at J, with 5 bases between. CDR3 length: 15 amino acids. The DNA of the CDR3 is TGTGCCAGCAGCCAAGGTGCGTCTGGGGCCAACGTCCTGACTTTC. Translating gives CASSQGASGANVLTF.

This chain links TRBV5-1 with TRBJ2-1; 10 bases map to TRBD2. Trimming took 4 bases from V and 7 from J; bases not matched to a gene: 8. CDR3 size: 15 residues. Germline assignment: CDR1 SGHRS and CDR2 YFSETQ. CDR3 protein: CASSVASGRSNEQFF. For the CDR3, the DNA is TGCGCCAGCAGCGTGGCTAGCGGGAGATCAAATGAGCAGTTCTTC.

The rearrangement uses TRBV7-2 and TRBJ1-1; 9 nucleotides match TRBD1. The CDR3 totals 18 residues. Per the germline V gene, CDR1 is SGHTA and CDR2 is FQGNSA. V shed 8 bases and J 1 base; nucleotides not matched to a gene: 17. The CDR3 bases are TGTGCCAGCGGCTGGGGACAGGGTGCGGCTACGGCGAACACTGAAGCTTTCTTT. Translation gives CASGWGQGAATANTEAFF.

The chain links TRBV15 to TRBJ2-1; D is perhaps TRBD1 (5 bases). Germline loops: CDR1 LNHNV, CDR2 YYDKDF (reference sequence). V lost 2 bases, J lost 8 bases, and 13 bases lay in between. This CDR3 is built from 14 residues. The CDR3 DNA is TGTGCCACCAGCAGACAGGGTATTTTCGATGAGCAGTTCTTC. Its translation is CATSRQGIFDEQFF.

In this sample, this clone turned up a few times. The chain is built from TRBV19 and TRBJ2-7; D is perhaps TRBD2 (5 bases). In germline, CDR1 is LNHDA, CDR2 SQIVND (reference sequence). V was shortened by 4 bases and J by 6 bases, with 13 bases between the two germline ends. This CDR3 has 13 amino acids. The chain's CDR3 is CASSTGSSFEQYF. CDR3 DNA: TGTGCCAGTAGTACGGGGTCGTCATTCGAGCAGTACTTC.

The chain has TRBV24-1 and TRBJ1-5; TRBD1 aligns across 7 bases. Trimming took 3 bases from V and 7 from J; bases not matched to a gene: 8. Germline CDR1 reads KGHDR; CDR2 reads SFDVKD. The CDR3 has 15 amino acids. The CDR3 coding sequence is TGTGCCACCAGTGATGGGGCACAGGGGAGGCAGCCCCAGCATTTT. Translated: CATSDGAQGRQPQHF.

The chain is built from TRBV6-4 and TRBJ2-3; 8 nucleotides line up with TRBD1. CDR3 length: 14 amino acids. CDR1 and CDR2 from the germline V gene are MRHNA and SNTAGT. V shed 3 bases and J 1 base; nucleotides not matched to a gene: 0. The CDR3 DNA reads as TGTGCCAGCAGTGAGGGACAGGGCACAGATACGCAGTATTTT. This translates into CASSEGQGTDTQYF.

CDR3 sequence (DNA): TGTGCCAGCTCACCACAGATGCCGAGAGGACAGGGGTCAGTTTACGAGCAGTACTTC. Translated: CASSPQMPRGQGSVYEQYF. The V call is TRBV18, the J call TRBJ2-7, with 9 nucleotides matching TRBD1. The germline CDR1 and CDR2 sequences are KGHSH and LQKENI. The V and J ends lost 1 base and 4 bases, in that order; junction bases with no gene match: 17. The CDR3 loop spans 19 amino acids.

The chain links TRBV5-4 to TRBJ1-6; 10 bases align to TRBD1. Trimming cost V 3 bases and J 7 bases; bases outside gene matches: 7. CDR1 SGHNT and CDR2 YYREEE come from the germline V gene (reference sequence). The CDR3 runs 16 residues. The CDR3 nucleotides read TGTGCCAGCAGCTCACCTACGGGACAGGGGAATTCACCCCTCCACTTT. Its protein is CASSSPTGQGNSPLHF.

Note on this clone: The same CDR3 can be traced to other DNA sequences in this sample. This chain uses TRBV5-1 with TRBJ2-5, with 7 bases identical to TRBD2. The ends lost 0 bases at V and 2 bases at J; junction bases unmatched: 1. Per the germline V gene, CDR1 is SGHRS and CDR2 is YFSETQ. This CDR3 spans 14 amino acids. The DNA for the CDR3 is TGCGCCAGCAGCTTGGCGGGGGGACAAGAGACCCAGTACTTC. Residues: CASSLAGGQETQYF.

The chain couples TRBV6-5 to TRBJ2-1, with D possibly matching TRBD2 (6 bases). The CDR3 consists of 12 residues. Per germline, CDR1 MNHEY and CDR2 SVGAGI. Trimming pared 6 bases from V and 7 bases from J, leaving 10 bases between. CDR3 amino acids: CASSGRGNEQFF. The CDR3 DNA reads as TGTGCCAGCAGCGGGAGAGGGAATGAGCAGTTCTTC.

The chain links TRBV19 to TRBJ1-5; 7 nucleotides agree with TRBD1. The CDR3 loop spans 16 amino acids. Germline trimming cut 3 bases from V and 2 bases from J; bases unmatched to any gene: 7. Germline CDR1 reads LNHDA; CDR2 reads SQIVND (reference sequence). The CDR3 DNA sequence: TGTGCCAGTAGTATTCGGGGTGACAGGGGCAATCAGCCCCAGCATTTT. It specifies CASSIRGDRGNQPQHF.

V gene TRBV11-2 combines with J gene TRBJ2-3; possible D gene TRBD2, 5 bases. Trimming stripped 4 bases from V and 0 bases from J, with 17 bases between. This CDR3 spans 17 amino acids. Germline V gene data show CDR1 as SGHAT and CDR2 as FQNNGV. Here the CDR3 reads CASSSREGVPSTDTQYF. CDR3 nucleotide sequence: TGTGCCAGCAGCTCGAGAGAGGGAGTCCCTAGCACAGATACGCAGTATTTT. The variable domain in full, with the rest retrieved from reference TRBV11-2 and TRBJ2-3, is EAGVAQSPRYKIIEKRQSVAFWCNPISGHATLYWYQQILGQGPKLLIQFQNNGVVDDSQLPKDRFSAERLKGVDSTLKIQPAKLEDSAVYLCASSSREGVPSTDTQYFGPGTRLTVL.

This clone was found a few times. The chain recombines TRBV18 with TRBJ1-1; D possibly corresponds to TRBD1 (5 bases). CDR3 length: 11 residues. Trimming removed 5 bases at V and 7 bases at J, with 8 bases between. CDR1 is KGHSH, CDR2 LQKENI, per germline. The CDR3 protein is CASSWGGEAFF. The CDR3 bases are TGTGCCAGCTCATGGGGGGGTGAAGCTTTCTTT.

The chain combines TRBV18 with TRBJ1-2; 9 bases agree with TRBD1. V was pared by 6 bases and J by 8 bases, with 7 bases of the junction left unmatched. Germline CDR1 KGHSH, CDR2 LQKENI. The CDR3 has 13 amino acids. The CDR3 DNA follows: TGTGCCAGCTCTCCGTGGACAGGGGACGGCTACACCTTC. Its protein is CASSPWTGDGYTF.

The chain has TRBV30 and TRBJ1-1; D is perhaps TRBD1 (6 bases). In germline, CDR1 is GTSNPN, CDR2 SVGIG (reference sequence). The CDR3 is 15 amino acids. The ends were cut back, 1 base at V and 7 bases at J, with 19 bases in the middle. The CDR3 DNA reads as TGTGCCTGGAGTGGGAAGGGGGTAAACAACTTTGAAGCTTTCTTT. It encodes CAWSGKGVNNFEAFF. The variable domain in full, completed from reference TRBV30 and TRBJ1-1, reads SQTIHQWPATLVQPVGSPLSLECTVEGTSNPNLYWYRQAAGRGLQLLFYSVGIGQISSEVPQNLSASRPQDRQFILSSKKLLLSDSGFYLCAWSGKGVNNFEAFFGQGTRLTVV.

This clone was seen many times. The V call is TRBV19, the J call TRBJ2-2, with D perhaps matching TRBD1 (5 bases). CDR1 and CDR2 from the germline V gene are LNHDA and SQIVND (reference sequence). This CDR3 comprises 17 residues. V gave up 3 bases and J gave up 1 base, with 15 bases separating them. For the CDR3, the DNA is TGTGCCAGTAGTATTCGGAAAGACAGCCTGAACACCGGGGAGCTGTTTTTT. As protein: CASSIRKDSLNTGELFF.

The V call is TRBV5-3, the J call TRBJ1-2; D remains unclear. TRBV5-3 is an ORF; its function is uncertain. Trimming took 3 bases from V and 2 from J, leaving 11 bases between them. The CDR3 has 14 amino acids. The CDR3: CARSSDSGNYGYTF. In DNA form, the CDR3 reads TGTGCCAGAAGCTCGGATTCAGGCAACTATGGCTACACCTTC.

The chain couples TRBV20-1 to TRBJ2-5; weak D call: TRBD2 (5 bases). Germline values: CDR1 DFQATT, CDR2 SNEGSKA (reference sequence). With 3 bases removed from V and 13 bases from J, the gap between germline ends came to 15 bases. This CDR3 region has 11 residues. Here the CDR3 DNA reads TGCAGTGCTAGTTGGGAGCTAGGACCGTACTTC. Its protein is CSASWELGPYF.

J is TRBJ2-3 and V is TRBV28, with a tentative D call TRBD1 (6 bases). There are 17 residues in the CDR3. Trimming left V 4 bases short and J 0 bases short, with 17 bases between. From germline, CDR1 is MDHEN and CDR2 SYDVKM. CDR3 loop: CASSSGTRTDSTDTQYF. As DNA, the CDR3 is TGTGCCAGCAGTTCCGGGACAAGGACGGATAGCACAGATACGCAGTATTTT.

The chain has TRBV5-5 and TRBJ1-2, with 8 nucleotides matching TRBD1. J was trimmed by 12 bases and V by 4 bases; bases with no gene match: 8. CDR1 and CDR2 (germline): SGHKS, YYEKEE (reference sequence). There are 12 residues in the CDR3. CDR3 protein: CASSVDRVGHTF. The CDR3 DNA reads TGTGCCAGCAGCGTGGACAGGGTTGGGCACACCTTC.

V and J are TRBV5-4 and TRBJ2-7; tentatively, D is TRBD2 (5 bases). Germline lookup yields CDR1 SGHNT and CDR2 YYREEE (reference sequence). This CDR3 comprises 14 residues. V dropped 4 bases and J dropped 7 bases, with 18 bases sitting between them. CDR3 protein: CASSHGLTNREQYF. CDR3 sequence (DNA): TGTGCCAGCAGCCACGGACTGACCAATAGAGAGCAGTACTTC.

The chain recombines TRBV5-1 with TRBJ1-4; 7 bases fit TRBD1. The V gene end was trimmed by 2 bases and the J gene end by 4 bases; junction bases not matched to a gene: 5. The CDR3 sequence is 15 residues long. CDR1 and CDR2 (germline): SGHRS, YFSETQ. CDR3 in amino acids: CASSFDRANNEKLFF. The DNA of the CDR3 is TGCGCCAGCAGCTTTGACAGGGCCAATAATGAAAAACTGTTTTTT.

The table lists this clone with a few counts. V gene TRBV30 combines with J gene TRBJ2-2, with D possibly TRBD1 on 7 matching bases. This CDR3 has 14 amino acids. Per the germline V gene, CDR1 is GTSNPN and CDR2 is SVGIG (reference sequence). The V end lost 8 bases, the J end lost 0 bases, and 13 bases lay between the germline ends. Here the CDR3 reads CAGGTDANTGELFF. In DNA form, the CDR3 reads TGTGCCGGCGGGACAGACGCGAACACCGGGGAGCTGTTTTTT.

CDR3 sequence: CASSLGTVGYTEAFF. CDR3 DNA: TGCGCCAGCAGCCTCGGGACAGTGGGTTACACTGAAGCTTTCTTT. This sequence joins TRBV5-1 and TRBJ1-1; 7 nucleotides match TRBD1. The CDR3 is 15 amino acids. The V and J ends lost 4 bases and 3 bases, in that order; junction bases with no gene match: 9. CDR1 is SGHRS and CDR2 is YFSETQ in the germline V gene.

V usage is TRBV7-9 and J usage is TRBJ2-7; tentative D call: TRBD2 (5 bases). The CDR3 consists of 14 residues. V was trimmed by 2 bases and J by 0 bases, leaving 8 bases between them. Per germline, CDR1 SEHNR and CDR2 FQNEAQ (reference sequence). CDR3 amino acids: CASSLSGISYEQYF. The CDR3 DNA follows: TGTGCCAGCAGCTTATCGGGGATCTCCTACGAGCAGTACTTC.

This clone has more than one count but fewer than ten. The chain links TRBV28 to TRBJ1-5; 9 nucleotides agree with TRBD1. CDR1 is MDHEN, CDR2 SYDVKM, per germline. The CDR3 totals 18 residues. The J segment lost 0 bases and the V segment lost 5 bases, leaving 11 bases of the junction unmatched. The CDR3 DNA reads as TGTGCCAGCAGTGTTCCAGGGACAGGGACTTATAGCAATCAGCCCCAGCATTTT. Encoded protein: CASSVPGTGTYSNQPQHF.

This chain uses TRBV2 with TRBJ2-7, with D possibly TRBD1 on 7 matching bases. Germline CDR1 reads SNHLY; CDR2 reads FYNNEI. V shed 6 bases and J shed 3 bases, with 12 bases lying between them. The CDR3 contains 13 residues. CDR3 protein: CASSGGTVYEQYF. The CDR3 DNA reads TGTGCCAGCAGCGGAGGGACAGTCTACGAGCAGTACTTC. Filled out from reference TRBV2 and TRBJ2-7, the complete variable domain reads EPEVTQTPSHQVTQMGQEVILRCVPISNHLYFYWYRQILGQKVEFLVSFYNNEISEKSEIFDDQFSVERPDGSNFTLKIRSTKLEDSAMYFCASSGGTVYEQYFGPGTRLTVT.